Included here is one T cell receptor (beta chain) sequence, with context. This sample stems from a study of blood T cell repertoires in COVID-19. TCRdb's copy holds only in-frame clones and misses some; the assay was immunoSEQ multiplex PCR. The sample records approximately 150,000 clones, around 83% being singletons. The source of this sequence is a man in his sixties or seventies who had recovered from COVID-19. Material: peripheral blood.

Here the CDR3 DNA reads TGTGCCAGCAGCCACTGGACAGCTATGAACACTGAAGCTTTCTTT. Translated: CASSHWTAMNTEAFF. The chain joins TRBV5-6 to TRBJ1-1, with D possibly TRBD1 on 6 matching bases. Trimming removed 4 bases at V and 0 bases at J, with 13 bases between. CDR3 size: 15 residues. CDR1 SGHDT and CDR2 YYEEEE come from the germline V gene. Full variable domain (remainder filled in from reference TRBV5-6 and TRBJ1-1): DAGVTQSPTHLIKTRGQQVTLRCSPKSGHDTVSWYQQALGQGPQFIFQYYEEEERQRGNFPDRFSGHQFPNYSSELNVNALLLGDSALYLCASSHWTAMNTEAFFGQGTRLTVV.